Below, 18 T cell receptor beta chains from the same sample are listed, as sequenced in a study of T cell repertoires in aging, cancer and after chemotherapy. Amplification of TCR beta used genomic DNA extracted from peripheral blood. A mixed TRB-A/B primer pool amplified rearranged TRB by multiplex touch-down PCR. TCRdb reanalysed the multiplex PCR reads using MiXCR and keeps one entry per CDR3 protein. The table has approximately 2,100 distinct CDR3 sequences, about 20% seen once. The specimen sequenced was blood. These receptors all come from a human donor with a solid tumor.

This chain connects TRBV6-1 to TRBJ1-2; 9 nucleotides match TRBD1. Germline loops: CDR1 MNHNS, CDR2 SASEGT. The CDR3 has 12 amino acids. J gave up 6 bases and V 6 bases, and 2 bases lay outside the gene matches. CDR3 amino acids: CASRRTGDGYTF. Here the CDR3 DNA reads TGTGCCAGCAGGAGGACAGGGGATGGCTACACCTTC.

By share, this clonotype ranks as medium-sized. This sequence joins TRBV6-5 and TRBJ1-1, with D perhaps TRBD1 (5 bases). CDR3 size: 13 residues. V was trimmed by 11 bases and J by 0 bases, leaving 13 bases between them. Looked up from germline, CDR1 is MNHEY and CDR2 is SVGAGI. Here the CDR3 DNA reads TGTGCCGCGCGACAGATGATGAACACTGAAGCTTTCTTT. It is translated as CAARQMMNTEAFF.

In this sample, this clonotype is medium-sized. The chain recombines TRBV7-2 with TRBJ2-7; 10 positions agree with TRBD1. This CDR3 has 15 residues. The junction had 9 bases not matched to a gene; V was cut back by 5 bases and J by 5 bases. Germline CDR1 is SGHTA and CDR2 is FQGNSA. This CDR3 is CASSGGTGERNEQYF. For the CDR3, the DNA is TGTGCCAGCAGCGGCGGGACAGGGGAAAGGAACGAGCAGTACTTC.

This clonotype is labeled medium-sized (0.01 to 0.1%). The gene calls are TRBV18 and TRBJ2-1, with 13 bases identical to TRBD2. There are 16 residues in the CDR3. Germline V lookup: CDR1 KGHSH, CDR2 LQKENI. The ends lost 1 base at V and 7 bases at J; junction bases unmatched: 4. The CDR3 sequence: CASSPRGLAGENEQFF. The CDR3 nucleotides read TGTGCCAGCTCACCACGTGGACTAGCGGGGGAGAATGAGCAGTTCTTC. The whole variable domain, filled in from reference TRBV18 and TRBJ2-1, reads NAGVMQNPRHLVRRRGQEARLRCSPMKGHSHVYWYRQLPEEGLKFMVYLQKENIIDESGMPKERFSAEFPKEGPSILRIQQVVRGDSAAYFCASSPRGLAGENEQFFGPGTRLTVL.

Judged by abundance, this clonotype is medium-sized. V gene TRBV5-4 combines with J gene TRBJ2-5; D may be TRBD1 (6 bases). This CDR3 has 19 amino acids. Germline CDR1 SGHNT, CDR2 YYREEE (reference sequence). V lost 4 bases, J lost 2 bases, and 27 bases lay in between. CDR3 sequence: CASSTPRVWTADEQETQYF. The CDR3 bases are TGTGCCAGCAGCACCCCGCGGGTCTGGACAGCTGATGAACAAGAGACCCAGTACTTC.

By proportion, this clonotype is medium-sized. This chain uses TRBV20-1 with TRBJ2-1; no definite D call. V lost 3 bases to trimming and J lost 0 bases, with 6 bases between them. The CDR3 has 13 amino acids. Germline lookup yields CDR1 DFQATT and CDR2 SNEGSKA (reference sequence). CDR3 DNA: TGCAGTGCTAGCCCCCCCTCCTACAATGAGCAGTTCTTC. Translated, it gives CSASPPSYNEQFF.

This clonotype showed up just a few times. The chain is built from TRBV2 and TRBJ2-7; 9 bases line up with TRBD1. Germline V gene sequence: CDR1 SNHLY, CDR2 FYNNEI. The CDR3 is 12 residues long. J lost 9 bases, V lost 5 bases, and 5 bases had no gene match. CDR3 sequence (DNA): TGTGCCAGCAGTCGGGACAGGGACAGGCAGTACGTC. This translates into CASSRDRDRQYV.

J is TRBJ2-1 and V is TRBV7-2; possibly TRBD2 for D (6 bases). CDR1 and CDR2 from the germline V gene are SGHTA and FQGNSA. CDR3 length equals 15 residues. The V end was cut by 5 bases, the J end by 8 bases, with 19 bases between. The CDR3 spells CASSPLGGRIDEQFF. The CDR3 DNA is TGTGCCAGCAGCCCCCTGGGGGGTAGAATCGATGAGCAGTTCTTC.

This clonotype is categorized as medium-sized (0.01 to 0.1%). The chain carries TRBV20-1 and TRBJ1-5; 7 bases match TRBD1. The CDR3 sequence is 15 residues long. Per the germline V gene, CDR1 is DFQATT and CDR2 is SNEGSKA (reference sequence). V lost 3 bases and J lost 4; bases outside the gene matches: 9. The CDR3, as DNA: TGCAGTGCTAGTGAAAACAGGGGCCTTAATCAGCCCCAGCATTTT. It encodes CSASENRGLNQPQHF.

The CDR3 region has the DNA TGTGCCAGCAGTTTGGGACCGGACTCTGGAAACACCATATATTTT. Encoded protein: CASSLGPDSGNTIYF. V is TRBV12-3 or TRBV12-4 and J is TRBJ1-3; possible D gene TRBD1, 5 bases. Trimming took off 3 bases at V and 0 bases at J, with 9 bases between the two ends. This CDR3 has 15 residues.

V and J are TRBV6-1 and TRBJ2-2; no clear D. CDR3 length equals 14 residues. Germline V lookup: CDR1 MNHNS, CDR2 SASEGT. The V gene lost 6 bases and the J gene lost 0 bases, with 8 bases spanning the gap. The CDR3 reads CASSARANTGELFF. CDR3 DNA sequence: TGTGCCAGCAGCGCCAGAGCGAACACCGGGGAGCTGTTTTTT.

In this sample, this clonotype is large. V usage is TRBV6-2 or TRBV6-3 and J usage is TRBJ2-3; 10 nucleotides align to TRBD1. The junction had 9 bases not matched to a gene; V was cut back by 6 bases and J by 9 bases. Germline assignment: CDR1 MNHEY and CDR2 SVGEGT. The CDR3 length is 14 residues. CDR3 sequence: CASSSRGQGVTQYF. DNA of the CDR3: TGTGCCAGCAGCTCACGAGGACAGGGGGTAACGCAGTATTTT.

The chain joins TRBV2 to TRBJ1-3; D remains ambiguous. CDR1 and CDR2 (germline): SNHLY, FYNNEI. The V and J ends lost 6 bases and 10 bases respectively, with 7 bases between them. The CDR3 runs 10 residues. Written as DNA, the CDR3 is TGTGCCAGCAGGGGAGGGACCATATATTTT. Its translation is CASRGGTIYF.

This clonotype is medium-sized (0.01 to 0.1%) within its sample. The V gene is TRBV6-1, the J gene TRBJ2-3; D possibly uses TRBD1 or TRBD2 (5 bases each). The CDR3 consists of 13 residues. CDR1 and CDR2 (germline): MNHNS, SASEGT. V was trimmed by 10 bases and J by 11 bases, leaving 22 bases between them. Here the CDR3 DNA reads TGTGCCACCCGGGACGGAGTATCTTTCAAGCAGTATTTT. Amino acids: CATRDGVSFKQYF.

This clonotype rates as medium-sized. The J gene is TRBJ2-7, the V gene TRBV20-1; D perhaps matches TRBD2 (5 bases). The V end lost 6 bases, the J end lost 4 bases, and 16 bases lay between the germline ends. CDR3 length: 13 residues. The germline V gene has CDR1 DFQATT and CDR2 SNEGSKA (reference sequence). The CDR3 is CSAQPTSTYEQYV. DNA of the CDR3: TGCAGTGCCCAACCAACTAGTACTTACGAGCAGTACGTC.

V usage is TRBV6-5 and J usage is TRBJ2-3; D not certain. Germline values: CDR1 MNHEY, CDR2 SVGAGI. Between the trimmed V and J ends, which lost 8 bases and 3 bases, there was a span of 9 bases. The CDR3 totals 12 residues. CDR3 bases: TGTGCCAGCGTGAGCTGGACAGATACGCAGTATTTT. Its protein product is CASVSWTDTQYF.

In its sample, this clonotype is medium-sized. The chain links TRBV19 to TRBJ1-1; D ambiguous. This CDR3 is 14 amino acids long. The germline CDR1 and CDR2 sequences are LNHDA and SQIVND (reference sequence). V was pared by 9 bases and J by 0 bases, with 14 bases between. The CDR3 sequence is CASEPAGVNTEAFF. Here the CDR3 DNA reads TGTGCCAGCGAGCCGGCGGGCGTGAACACTGAAGCTTTCTTT.

By share of the sample, this clonotype is medium-sized (0.01 to 0.1%). The chain employs TRBV12-3 or TRBV12-4 and TRBJ2-7; D unresolved. Trimming took 1 base from V and 1 from J, leaving 5 bases between them. CDR3 length equals 13 residues. In nucleotides, the CDR3 is TGTGCCAGCAGTTTAGAACAGTCCTACGAGCAGTACTTC. It encodes CASSLEQSYEQYF.